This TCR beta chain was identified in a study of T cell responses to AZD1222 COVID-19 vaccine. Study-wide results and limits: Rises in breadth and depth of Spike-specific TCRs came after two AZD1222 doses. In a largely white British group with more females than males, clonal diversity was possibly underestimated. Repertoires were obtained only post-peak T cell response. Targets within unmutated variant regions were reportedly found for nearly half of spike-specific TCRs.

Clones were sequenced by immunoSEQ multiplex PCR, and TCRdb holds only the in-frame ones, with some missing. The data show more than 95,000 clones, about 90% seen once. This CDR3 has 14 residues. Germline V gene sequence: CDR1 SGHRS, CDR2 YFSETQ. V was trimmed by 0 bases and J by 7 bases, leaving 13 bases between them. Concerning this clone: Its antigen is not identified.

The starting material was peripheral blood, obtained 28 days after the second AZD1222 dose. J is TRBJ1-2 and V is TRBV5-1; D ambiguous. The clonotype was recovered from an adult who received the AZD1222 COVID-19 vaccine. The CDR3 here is CASSLESPKAGYTF. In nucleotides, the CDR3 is TGCGCCAGCAGCTTGGAATCGCCTAAGGCTGGCTACACCTTC.